A single sample is the source of the 20 T cell receptor beta chains below, sequenced in a study of OX40 agonist ivuxolimab in advanced cancers. The table came from immunoSEQ multiplex PCR; TCRdb's copy has only in-frame clones and leaves some out. The data hold 30,000 to 40,000 clones, with approximately 80% observed a single time. Source: CD4+ or CD8+ T cells sorted from blood, taken in a trial of the OX40 agonist ivuxolimab. These receptors came from an adult with an advanced solid tumor such as melanoma, head and neck, liver or kidney cancer.

The chain employs TRBV28 and TRBJ1-1; weak D call: TRBD1 (5 bases). The germline V gene encodes CDR1 MDHEN and CDR2 SYDVKM. The CDR3 has 13 residues. Between the trimmed V and J ends, which lost 6 bases and 4 bases, there was a span of 12 bases. This CDR3 reads CASRAGGTTEAFF. The CDR3, as DNA: TGTGCCAGCAGGGCAGGCGGGACCACTGAAGCTTTCTTT. Supplemented by reference TRBV28 and TRBJ1-1, the full variable domain reads DVKVTQSSRYLVKRTGEKVFLECVQDMDHENMFWYRQDPGLGLRLIYFSYDVKMKEKGDIPEGYSVSREKKERFSLILESASTNQTSMYLCASRAGGTTEAFFGQGTRLTVV.

The rearrangement joins TRBV30 to TRBJ2-7; perhaps D is TRBD1 or TRBD2 (5 bases each). This CDR3 is built from 14 residues. CDR1 GTSNPN and CDR2 SVGIG come from the germline V gene (reference sequence). Trimming left V 2 bases short and J 0 bases short, with 11 bases between. CDR3 DNA sequence: TGTGCCTGGAGTCAGGGCGGGCTCTCCTACGAGCAGTACTTC. It specifies CAWSQGGLSYEQYF.

This clone was seen only once. The chain carries TRBV7-2 and TRBJ2-3; 7 bases match TRBD2. Looked up from germline, CDR1 is SGHTA and CDR2 is FQGNSA. J gave up 4 bases and V 5 bases, and 9 bases lay outside the gene matches. This CDR3 is 15 amino acids long. CDR3 in DNA: TGTGCCAGCAGCACCCTGACTAGCCGGGCAGATACGCAGTATTTT. Its protein product is CASSTLTSRADTQYF.

Notes on this clone: The junction does not match germline at one end; this may be a read error. The chain carries TRBV5-4 and TRBJ2-6; 11 bases are a match to TRBD1. CDR1 is SGHNT, CDR2 YYREEE, per germline (reference sequence). The CDR3 runs to 17 residues. The CDR3 DNA sequence: TGTGCCAGCAGCCGGGACAGGGGGAAGCGTGGGGCCAACGTCCCGACTTTC. As protein: CASSRDRGKRGANVPTF.

The rearrangement joins TRBV10-1 to TRBJ1-5; possibly TRBD1 for D (5 bases). Germline V gives CDR1 WNHNN, CDR2 SYGVQD (reference sequence). The CDR3 extends over 14 amino acids. Trimming stripped 10 bases from V and 5 bases from J, with 18 bases between. The CDR3 here is CATSSGGTDQPQHF. As DNA, the CDR3 is TGCGCCACCTCCTCTGGGGGTACCGATCAGCCCCAGCATTTT.

The rearrangement uses TRBV27 and TRBJ2-1; 7 bases line up with TRBD2. With 5 bases clipped from V and 7 bases from J, the junction kept 11 bases outside the gene matches. The CDR3 contains 15 residues. CDR1 and CDR2 (germline): MNHEY, SMNVEV (reference sequence). CDR3 coding DNA: TGTGCCAGCAGTCACGAGCGGGGAGGGGTTAATGAGCAGTTCTTC. Encoded protein: CASSHERGGVNEQFF.

This clone was seen a handful of times. The V call is TRBV6-4, the J call TRBJ1-5, with D possibly matching TRBD1 (5 bases). CDR3 length: 15 residues. From germline, CDR1 is MRHNA and CDR2 SNTAGT. V lost 2 bases and J lost 0, with 8 bases in between. The CDR3 loop is CASSDPTDSNQPQHF. DNA for the CDR3: TGTGCCAGCAGTGACCCGACAGATAGCAATCAGCCCCAGCATTTT.

The genes are TRBV28 and TRBJ1-2; tentative D call: TRBD1 (6 bases). The germline V and J ends were trimmed by 5 bases and 6 bases, with 10 bases remaining between them. CDR3 length: 12 amino acids. Germline lookup yields CDR1 MDHEN and CDR2 SYDVKM. This chain's CDR3 is CASSRRGNGYTF. CDR3 DNA sequence: TGTGCCAGCAGTCGCAGGGGAAATGGCTACACCTTC.

CDR3 in DNA: TGTGCCAGCAGCCAAGCCTACCTACCGGGACAGCTCTATGGCTACACCTTC. Protein product: CASSQAYLPGQLYGYTF. The genes are TRBV4-2 and TRBJ1-2; 7 bases line up with TRBD1. The germline V gene has CDR1 LGHNA and CDR2 YNFKEQ. The CDR3 loop spans 17 amino acids. The junction had 12 bases not matched to a gene; V was cut back by 1 base and J by 4 bases.

V and J are TRBV28 and TRBJ2-1, with a tentative D call TRBD2 (6 bases). The germline gives CDR1 MDHEN, CDR2 SYDVKM. With 6 bases removed from V and 0 bases from J, the gap between germline ends came to 15 bases. The CDR3 has 16 amino acids. DNA of the CDR3: TGTGCCAGCAGGGGAGAAAGCGGGTCCTCCTACAATGAGCAGTTCTTC. Amino acid sequence: CASRGESGSSYNEQFF.

The chain joins TRBV2 to TRBJ1-2, with D possibly TRBD1 on 5 matching bases. The CDR3 has 13 residues. The germline gives CDR1 SNHLY, CDR2 FYNNEI. Trimming removed 7 bases from V and 4 bases from J, with 13 bases in between. CDR3: CASTGTGGYGYTF. The CDR3 bases are TGTGCCAGCACGGGGACTGGCGGCTATGGCTACACCTTC.

This chain joins TRBV5-1 and TRBJ1-3; 7 positions match TRBD1. From germline, CDR1 is SGHRS and CDR2 YFSETQ. This CDR3 comprises 16 residues. Trimming at V came to 4 bases and at J to 4 bases, leaving 11 bases not matched to a gene. CDR3 bases: TGCGCCAGCAGCCGGGACAGCCTCGCACAGGGAAACACCATATATTTT. This codes for CASSRDSLAQGNTIYF.

V gene TRBV28 combines with J gene TRBJ2-3; unclear D gene. The V gene's germline CDR1 is MDHEN and CDR2 SYDVKM. V shed 5 bases and J shed 2 bases, with 5 bases lying between them. This CDR3 spans 12 amino acids. Written as DNA, the CDR3 is TGTGCCAGCAGTGCATCCACAGATACGCAGTATTTT. It yields the protein CASSASTDTQYF.

The chain uses TRBV7-9 and TRBJ2-7; TRBD1 matches 10 bases. Germline trimming cut 4 bases from V and 3 bases from J; bases unmatched to any gene: 6. CDR1 is SEHNR, CDR2 FQNEAQ, per germline (reference sequence). The length of the CDR3 is 15 residues. The CDR3 DNA is TGTGCCAGCAGCTCCGGGACAGGGGACATCTACGAGCAGTACTTC. It is translated as CASSSGTGDIYEQYF.

This rearrangement joins TRBV4-2 to TRBJ1-2, with D uncertain. The CDR3 loop spans 11 amino acids. Germline CDR1 is LGHNA and CDR2 is YNFKEQ. V lost 9 bases, J lost 6 bases, and 11 bases lay in between. CDR3 protein: CASESAHGYTF. In DNA form, the CDR3 reads TGTGCCAGTGAGAGCGCGCATGGCTACACCTTC.

The rearrangement joins TRBV23-1 to TRBJ2-1, with TRBD2 matching 13 bases. TRBV23-1 is an ORF, with its function uncertain. The junction had 6 bases not matched to a gene; V was cut back by 3 bases and J by 1 base. This CDR3 region has 18 residues. The CDR3 loop reads CASSHKGLAGSSYNEQFF. The CDR3 DNA follows: TGCGCCAGCAGTCACAAGGGACTAGCGGGGTCATCCTACAATGAGCAGTTCTTC.

The V and J genes are TRBV30 and TRBJ2-7, with D possibly called TRBD1 or TRBD2 (5 bases each). The CDR3 loop spans 13 amino acids. CDR1 and CDR2 from the germline V gene are GTSNPN and SVGIG (reference sequence). The V end lost 3 bases, the J end lost 7 bases, and 16 bases lay between the germline ends. CDR3 in DNA: TGTGCCTGGAGATCCGGGACCCCTGGTGAGCAGTACTTC. It encodes CAWRSGTPGEQYF.

This chain connects TRBV7-2 to TRBJ1-2; TRBD1 matches at 9 bases. CDR1 is SGHTA and CDR2 is FQGNSA in the germline V gene. CDR3 length: 14 amino acids. After removal of 5 bases from V and 8 bases from J, the junction contained 9 bases not matched to a gene. In DNA form, the CDR3 reads TGTGCCAGCAGCCTAGGGGACAGGGTAGGCGGCTACACCTTC. Protein product: CASSLGDRVGGYTF.

The V gene is TRBV2, the J gene TRBJ2-1, with D unclear. V was pared by 3 bases and J by 7 bases, with 13 bases between. This CDR3 spans 14 amino acids. Germline CDR1 reads SNHLY; CDR2 reads FYNNEI. The CDR3, as DNA: TGTGCCAGCAGTGATTTGGCCACTGGGAATGAGCAGTTCTTC. Protein product: CASSDLATGNEQFF.

The chain joins TRBV5-1 to TRBJ1-4, with 8 positions matching TRBD1. CDR1 SGHRS and CDR2 YFSETQ come from the germline V gene. Trimming removed 6 bases from V and 7 bases from J; junction bases left unmatched: 8. The CDR3 extends over 14 amino acids. The DNA for the CDR3 is TGCGCCAGCAACAACAGGGGGGATGGTGAAAAACTGTTTTTT. It specifies CASNNRGDGEKLFF.